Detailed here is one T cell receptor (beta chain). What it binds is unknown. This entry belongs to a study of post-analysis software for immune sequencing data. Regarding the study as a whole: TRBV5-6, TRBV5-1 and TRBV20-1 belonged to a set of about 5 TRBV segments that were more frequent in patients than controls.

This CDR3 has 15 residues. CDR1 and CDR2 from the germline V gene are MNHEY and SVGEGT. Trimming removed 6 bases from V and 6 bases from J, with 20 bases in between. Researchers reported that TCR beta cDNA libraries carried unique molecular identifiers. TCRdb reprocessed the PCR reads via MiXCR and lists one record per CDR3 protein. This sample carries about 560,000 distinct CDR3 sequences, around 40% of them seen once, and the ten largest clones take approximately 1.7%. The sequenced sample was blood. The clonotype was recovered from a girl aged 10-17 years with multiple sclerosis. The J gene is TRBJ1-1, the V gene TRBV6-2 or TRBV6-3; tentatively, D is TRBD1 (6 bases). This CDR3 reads CASSQGGLTPPEAFF. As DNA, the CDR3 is TGTGCCAGCAGCCAAGGGGGACTCACGCCACCTGAAGCTTTCTTT.